Below are 23 T cell receptor beta chains sequenced from a single sample in a study of cytomegalovirus exposure and HLA in healthy donors. Primers for the PCR totalled 60 Vbeta and 13 Jbeta. Clones were read by immunoSEQ multiplex PCR, and TCRdb kept only the in-frame ones, dropping some. The sample lists roughly 120,000 clones, more than 60% occurring once. The sequenced material came from PBMCs. Receptors were obtained from a woman aged 40 to 50 in good health and CMV-seronegative.

The rearrangement joins TRBV28 to TRBJ2-7; D not resolved. The length of the CDR3 is 11 residues. In germline, CDR1 is MDHEN, CDR2 SYDVKM. V was pared by 5 bases and J by 4 bases, with 6 bases between. CDR3 residues: CASSLNYEQYF. The CDR3, as DNA: TGTGCCAGCAGTCTAAATTACGAGCAGTACTTC. Full variable domain (outside the CDR3, taken from reference TRBV28 and TRBJ2-7): DVKVTQSSRYLVKRTGEKVFLECVQDMDHENMFWYRQDPGLGLRLIYFSYDVKMKEKGDIPEGYSVSREKKERFSLILESASTNQTSMYLCASSLNYEQYFGPGTRLTVT.

The chain recombines TRBV4-3 with TRBJ2-7; TRBD1 agrees at 8 bases. V shed 0 bases and J 0 bases; nucleotides not matched to a gene: 10. Germline CDR1 reads LGHNA; CDR2 reads YSLEER. This CDR3 spans 18 amino acids. This chain's CDR3 is CASSQDSPGTGLSYEQYF. The CDR3 DNA sequence: TGCGCCAGCAGCCAAGATTCCCCCGGGACAGGTCTCTCCTACGAGCAGTACTTC.

The genes are TRBV7-6 and TRBJ1-5; tentative D call: TRBD1 (6 bases). Between the trimmed V and J ends, which lost 5 bases and 4 bases, there was a span of 12 bases. This CDR3 is built from 14 residues. CDR1 is SGHVS, CDR2 FNYEAQ, per germline. CDR3 nucleotide sequence: TGTGCCAGCAGCCTGACCCAGGGGAATCAGCCCCAGCATTTT. The encoded protein is CASSLTQGNQPQHF.

This clone was observed a single time. The chain joins TRBV7-2 to TRBJ2-7; perhaps TRBD2 as D (6 bases). CDR3 size: 19 residues. Germline V gene data show CDR1 as SGHTA and CDR2 as FQGNSA. Between the trimmed V and J ends, which lost 1 base and 3 bases, there was a span of 25 bases. The CDR3 loop reads CASSLEWGGRPYPGYEQYF. The CDR3 bases are TGTGCCAGCAGCTTAGAGTGGGGAGGCCGCCCATACCCCGGCTACGAGCAGTACTTC.

The rearrangement links TRBV6-5 to TRBJ1-1; no definite D call. The CDR3 sequence is 12 residues long. Germline loops: CDR1 MNHEY, CDR2 SVGAGI. With 2 bases removed from V and 4 bases from J, the gap between germline ends came to 5 bases. The CDR3 loop reads CASSYGTTEAFF. DNA of the CDR3: TGTGCCAGCAGTTACGGCACCACTGAAGCTTTCTTT.

The chain joins TRBV7-3 to TRBJ2-3, with D maybe TRBD2 (6 bases). CDR1 is SGHTA, CDR2 FQGTGA, per germline. This CDR3 is 16 amino acids long. Trimming took off 4 bases at V and 6 bases at J, with 20 bases between the two ends. The CDR3 is CASSSTGGGIPDTQYF. Here the CDR3 DNA reads TGTGCCAGCAGCTCCACTGGCGGAGGGATACCGGATACGCAGTATTTT.

This clone has just a few counts. The gene calls are TRBV5-4 and TRBJ2-1; 7 bases are shared with TRBD1. Trimming cost V 4 bases and J 5 bases; bases outside gene matches: 3. Looked up from germline, CDR1 is SGHNT and CDR2 is YYREEE (reference sequence). This CDR3 contains 13 residues. The CDR3 nucleotides are TGTGCCAGCAGCCAAACAGGGGACAATGAGCAGTTCTTC. Translation gives CASSQTGDNEQFF.

The chain carries TRBV7-8 and TRBJ1-5; the match to TRBD1 covers 7 bases. V gave up 4 bases and J gave up 9 bases; unmatched junction bases: 12. The CDR3 spans 15 residues. CDR1 and CDR2 (germline): SGHVS, FQNEAQ. The CDR3 loop is CASSSLTGDDGPQHF. The DNA for the CDR3 is TGTGCCAGCAGCTCACTTACAGGGGACGACGGGCCCCAGCATTTT.

This chain joins TRBV2 and TRBJ1-3; 9 nucleotides agree with TRBD1. Per the germline V gene, CDR1 is SNHLY and CDR2 is FYNNEI. The CDR3 totals 14 residues. Unmatched junction bases numbered 1, after V lost 6 bases and J lost 1 base. The CDR3 protein is CASRDRGSGNTIYF. CDR3 nucleotides: TGTGCCAGCAGAGACAGGGGGTCTGGAAACACCATATATTTT.

The J gene is TRBJ2-1, the V gene TRBV10-3, with D possibly TRBD2 on 5 matching bases. Germline CDR1 ENHRY, CDR2 SYGVKD. V was trimmed by 6 bases and J by 0 bases, leaving 12 bases between them. The CDR3 runs 15 residues. The CDR3 sequence is CAIRDYGGSYNEQFF. The CDR3 coding sequence is TGTGCCATCAGAGACTACGGAGGCTCCTACAATGAGCAGTTCTTC.

The chain links TRBV9 to TRBJ2-2, with 11 bases aligning to TRBD2. V shed 6 bases and J 6 bases; nucleotides not matched to a gene: 4. CDR1 is SGDLS, CDR2 YYNGEE, per germline. This CDR3 spans 14 amino acids. Here the CDR3 DNA reads TGTGCCAGCAACCAGGGACTAGCGGCCGGGGAGCTGTTTTTT. It codes for CASNQGLAAGELFF. Using reference TRBV9 and TRBJ2-2 for the parts outside the CDR3, the full variable domain is DSGVTQTPKHLITATGQRVTLRCSPRSGDLSVYWYQQSLDQGLQFLIQYYNGEERAKGNILERFSAQQFPDLHSELNLSSLELGDSALYFCASNQGLAAGELFFGEGSRLTVL.

This clone has just a few counts. This chain uses TRBV28 with TRBJ2-6, with TRBD2 as a possible D gene (7 bases). Germline V gene data show CDR1 as MDHEN and CDR2 as SYDVKM. This CDR3 contains 14 residues. V was trimmed by 9 bases and J by 0 bases, leaving 9 bases between them. Written as DNA, the CDR3 is TGTGCCAGTGGGGGGGCCTCTGGGGCCAACGTCCTGACTTTC. As protein: CASGGASGANVLTF.

This chain connects TRBV27 to TRBJ2-1; 7 nucleotides line up with TRBD2. The junction had 4 bases not matched to a gene; V was cut back by 5 bases and J by 0 bases. Germline lookup yields CDR1 MNHEY and CDR2 SMNVEV (reference sequence). The CDR3 runs 15 residues. The CDR3: CASSPRLASYNEQFF. The CDR3 coding sequence is TGTGCCAGCAGTCCCCGACTAGCCTCCTACAATGAGCAGTTCTTC.

The V gene is TRBV9, the J gene TRBJ2-3; possibly TRBD2 for D (6 bases). The CDR3 has 17 amino acids. CDR1 SGDLS and CDR2 YYNGEE come from the germline V gene. The V end lost 3 bases, the J end lost 0 bases, and 17 bases lay between the germline ends. The CDR3 bases are TGTGCCAGCAGCGAAATCCATAGCGGTTCTAGCACAGATACGCAGTATTTT. Its protein is CASSEIHSGSSTDTQYF.

The chain uses TRBV6-4 and TRBJ2-3, with 14 bases matching TRBD2. V lost 2 bases to trimming and J lost 3 bases; unmatched junction nucleotides: 13. The CDR3 has 20 residues. Germline CDR1 and CDR2: MRHNA and SNTAGT. CDR3 loop: CASSDAGARTSGRRTDTQYF. The CDR3 nucleotides are TGTGCCAGCAGTGACGCGGGGGCCCGGACTAGCGGGAGGAGGACAGATACGCAGTATTTT.

This rearrangement joins TRBV4-2 to TRBJ2-7; 7 bases align to TRBD2. After removal of 1 base from V and 5 bases from J, the junction contained 8 bases not matched to a gene. This CDR3 is built from 15 residues. The germline CDR1 and CDR2 sequences are LGHNA and YNFKEQ. The CDR3 region is CASSQGGAGVDEQYF. The DNA of the CDR3 is TGTGCCAGCAGCCAAGGTGGGGCGGGGGTGGACGAGCAGTACTTC.

This sequence joins TRBV6-1 and TRBJ2-5, with unresolved D. Germline CDR1 is MNHNS and CDR2 is SASEGT. This CDR3 contains 14 residues. V was cut by 6 bases and J by 2 bases, with 13 bases left in between. The CDR3 sequence is CASRLDTVQETQYF. For the CDR3, the DNA is TGTGCCAGCAGACTCGACACGGTACAAGAGACCCAGTACTTC.

The chain carries TRBV7-9 and TRBJ2-2; TRBD1 agrees at 7 bases. Germline CDR1 is SEHNR and CDR2 is FQNEAQ (reference sequence). V dropped 2 bases and J dropped 2; count of bases not matched to a gene: 11. The CDR3 sequence is 18 residues long. DNA of the CDR3: TGTGCCAGCAGCTTAAAATATAAGGGACAGAGTAACACCGGGGAGCTGTTTTTT. As protein: CASSLKYKGQSNTGELFF.

The chain is built from TRBV5-1 and TRBJ2-1, with 7 bases fitting TRBD1. The CDR3 has 15 residues. Germline V lookup: CDR1 SGHRS, CDR2 YFSETQ. With 5 bases clipped from V and 4 bases from J, the junction kept 9 bases outside the gene matches. CDR3 sequence (DNA): TGCGCCAGCAGGGGTGGGGACAGTGATTACAATGAGCAGTTCTTC. Translating gives CASRGGDSDYNEQFF.

This sequence joins TRBV5-1 and TRBJ2-3; the match to TRBD1 covers 8 bases. Germline CDR1 reads SGHRS; CDR2 reads YFSETQ. Losses at the gene ends were 0 bases for V and 8 bases for J; bases not matched to a gene: 11. The CDR3 totals 16 residues. CDR3 sequence reads: CASSLDGQGQRGTQYF. CDR3 bases: TGCGCCAGCAGCTTGGATGGACAGGGACAAAGAGGTACGCAGTATTTT.

The chain couples TRBV6-5 to TRBJ2-5, with 9 bases fitting TRBD2. CDR1 and CDR2 (germline): MNHEY, SVGAGI. V gave up 2 bases and J gave up 4 bases; unmatched junction bases: 8. This CDR3 contains 16 residues. CDR3 DNA: TGTGCCAGCAGTTACAGCTTGCGGGAGGGCCCAGAGACCCAGTACTTC. Translated, it gives CASSYSLREGPETQYF.

The CDR3 here is CASSLGNQGYNSPLHF. CDR3 nucleotide sequence: TGCGCCAGCAGCTTGGGGAACCAGGGTTATAATTCACCCCTCCACTTT. V gene TRBV5-1 combines with J gene TRBJ1-6; D might be TRBD1 (5 bases). The germline V gene encodes CDR1 SGHRS and CDR2 YFSETQ. The V end was cut by 0 bases, the J end by 4 bases, with 11 bases between. The CDR3 spans 16 residues.

The V and J genes are TRBV4-3 and TRBJ1-4; the D gene is possibly TRBD1 (5 bases). The CDR3 sequence is 17 residues long. Between the trimmed V and J ends, which lost 4 bases and 6 bases, there was a span of 21 bases. Germline CDR1 reads LGHNA; CDR2 reads YSLEER. The DNA of the CDR3 is TGCGCCAGCAGCCCGAGCGCATCGGGCAGGGTCGATGAAAAACTGTTTTTT. Translated, it gives CASSPSASGRVDEKLFF.